These 15 T cell receptor beta chains originate from one sample sequenced in a study of T cells in Graves' hyperthyroidism and ophthalmopathy. RNA transcripts were the template for amplifying TCR beta CDR3 regions. When the TCR CDR3 underwent first-round RT-PCR, the HTBI primer set was used. TCRdb fed the multiplex PCR reads into MiXCR, producing one record per CDR3 protein. Of around 440,000 distinct CDR3 sequences listed, around 14% are singletons. The sequencing sample was made of blood. All receptors come from a woman between 18 and 29 years old with Graves' hyperthyroidism.

The rearrangement links TRBV9 to TRBJ2-3; a weak D match, TRBD2 (6 bases). Between the trimmed V and J ends, which lost 7 bases and 4 bases, there was a span of 10 bases. Germline V gives CDR1 SGDLS, CDR2 YYNGEE. There are 12 residues in the CDR3. Here the CDR3 DNA reads TGTGCCAGCGCCGGAGGGTCAGATACGCAGTATTTT. It specifies CASAGGSDTQYF.

The chain carries TRBV5-5 and TRBJ1-2; 7 positions agree with TRBD1. The CDR3 is made up of 15 amino acids. From germline, CDR1 is SGHKS and CDR2 YYEKEE (reference sequence). The J segment lost 1 base and the V segment lost 8 bases, leaving 11 bases of the junction unmatched. The CDR3 loop is CASSAPAGGNYGYTF. In nucleotides, the CDR3 is TGTGCCAGTAGCGCCCCAGCAGGGGGTAACTATGGCTACACCTTC.

This clonotype was detected many times. The chain is built from TRBV18 and TRBJ2-5; 8 nucleotides match TRBD1. The junction had 5 bases not matched to a gene; V was cut back by 4 bases and J by 1 base. This CDR3 region has 15 residues. CDR1 is KGHSH, CDR2 LQKENI, per germline. The CDR3 is CASSQDRARQETQYF. Written as DNA, the CDR3 is TGTGCCAGCTCACAGGACAGGGCCCGCCAAGAGACCCAGTACTTC.

The chain recombines TRBV6-1 with TRBJ2-3; 8 bases are shared with TRBD2. J gave up 4 bases and V 6 bases, and 6 bases lay outside the gene matches. This CDR3 comprises 14 residues. Germline V gives CDR1 MNHNS, CDR2 SASEGT. CDR3 coding DNA: TGTGCCAGCAGCCGGTTGACTAGCGCAGATACGCAGTATTTT. This gives the protein CASSRLTSADTQYF.

The table lists this clonotype with many counts. The chain combines TRBV6-1 with TRBJ1-2; a weak D match, TRBD1 (6 bases). The CDR3 runs 16 residues. V lost 7 bases and J 5 bases, leaving 23 bases between the germline ends. Germline CDR1 and CDR2: MNHNS and SASEGT. The CDR3 DNA is TGTGCCAGCACCCGAAACCAGGGGCGCGTGGGATATGGCTACACCTTC. This gives the protein CASTRNQGRVGYGYTF.

This clonotype showed up just a few times. The CDR3 DNA reads as TGCGCCAGCAGCCAAGTGCCACCCAACTATGGCTACACCTTC. This codes for CASSQVPPNYGYTF. The chain combines TRBV4-1 with TRBJ1-2, with D unclear. The V gene lost 1 base and the J gene lost 2 bases, with 8 bases spanning the gap. CDR3 size: 14 residues. Germline V gene lookup returns CDR1 MGHRA and CDR2 YSYEKL.

A remark on this clonotype: A single base separates this from a much larger clone, so it may be a read error. V is TRBV18 and J is TRBJ2-7, with unresolved D. Germline CDR1 and CDR2: KGHSH and LQKENI. Trimming shortened V by 3 bases and J by 3 bases, and 18 bases separated the two germline ends. This CDR3 comprises 16 residues. This chain's CDR3 is CASSPMVPAAFYEQYF. The CDR3 region has the DNA TGTGCCAGCTCACCCATGGTACCGGCGGCCTTCTACGAGCAGTACTTC.

This clonotype was seen a handful of times. Compared with germline, one end of the junction differs, possibly owing to a read error. The chain joins TRBV15 to TRBJ2-3; D may be TRBD1 (6 bases). This CDR3 comprises 15 residues. Germline V gene lookup returns CDR1 LNHNV and CDR2 YYDKDF (reference sequence). The CDR3 here is CATGRGLGREDTQYF. The CDR3 DNA follows: TGTGCCACCGGCAGGGGTCTAGGGAGAGAAGATACGCAGTATTTT.

This clonotype has ten or more counts. The chain links TRBV7-2 to TRBJ1-1; D is perhaps TRBD1 (6 bases). The CDR3 length is 16 residues. CDR1 and CDR2 from the germline V gene are SGHTA and FQGNSA. V gave up 2 bases and J gave up 0 bases, with 13 bases separating them. The CDR3 DNA sequence: TGTGCCAGCAGCTTAACTGGGGGGGCCATGAACACTGAAGCTTTCTTT. It specifies CASSLTGGAMNTEAFF.

The rearrangement links TRBV6-1 to TRBJ2-7; D is perhaps TRBD2 (5 bases). CDR1 is MNHNS, CDR2 SASEGT, per germline. The ends were cut back, 7 bases at V and 7 bases at J, with 20 bases in the middle. CDR3 length equals 14 residues. The CDR3 DNA reads TGTGCCAGCACCGAGAGGACGGGGATTTTTGAGCAGTACTTC. Protein: CASTERTGIFEQYF.

The chain is built from TRBV11-2 and TRBJ2-2, with D hard to call. The CDR3 consists of 15 residues. V dropped 3 bases and J dropped 2 bases, with 10 bases sitting between them. Looked up from germline, CDR1 is SGHAT and CDR2 is FQNNGV. CDR3 loop: CASSLEGYNTGELFF. The CDR3 DNA follows: TGTGCCAGCAGCTTGGAAGGATACAACACCGGGGAGCTGTTTTTT.

This clonotype showed up just once. The chain combines TRBV27 with TRBJ1-6; D is ambiguous. Germline lookup yields CDR1 MNHEY and CDR2 SMNVEV (reference sequence). The CDR3 covers 15 residues. V gave up 3 bases and J gave up 8 bases, with 14 bases separating them. The DNA of the CDR3 is TGTGCCAGCAGTTTCACCCCCGGTTGGGATTCACCCCTCCACTTT. Translation: CASSFTPGWDSPLHF.

The genes are TRBV7-9 and TRBJ2-2; TRBD2 might be the D (6 bases). The germline V and J ends were trimmed by 3 bases and 6 bases, with 11 bases remaining between them. CDR1 is SEHNR and CDR2 is FQNEAQ in the germline V gene (reference sequence). This CDR3 is built from 14 residues. CDR3 amino acids: CASSLVEGSGELFF. CDR3 in DNA: TGTGCCAGCAGCTTGGTGGAGGGTTCCGGGGAGCTGTTTTTT.

The sample holds many counts of this clonotype. The rearrangement joins TRBV5-8 to TRBJ2-2; possibly TRBD2 for D (5 bases). V was trimmed by 4 bases and J by 1 base, leaving 11 bases between them. The CDR3 length is 15 residues. Germline V gene data show CDR1 as SGHTS and CDR2 as YDEGEE. For the CDR3, the DNA is TGTGCCAGCAGCCCCTCCGCGGGGAACACCGGGGAGCTGTTTTTT. It codes for CASSPSAGNTGELFF.

This clonotype turned up a few times. The chain carries TRBV10-2 and TRBJ1-1, with 8 bases matching TRBD1. This CDR3 comprises 14 residues. The V gene end was trimmed by 7 bases and the J gene end by 0 bases; junction bases not matched to a gene: 4. In germline, CDR1 is WSHSY, CDR2 SAAADI. The chain's CDR3 is CASKQGGLNTEAFF. The CDR3, as DNA: TGCGCCAGCAAACAGGGGGGATTGAACACTGAAGCTTTCTTT.